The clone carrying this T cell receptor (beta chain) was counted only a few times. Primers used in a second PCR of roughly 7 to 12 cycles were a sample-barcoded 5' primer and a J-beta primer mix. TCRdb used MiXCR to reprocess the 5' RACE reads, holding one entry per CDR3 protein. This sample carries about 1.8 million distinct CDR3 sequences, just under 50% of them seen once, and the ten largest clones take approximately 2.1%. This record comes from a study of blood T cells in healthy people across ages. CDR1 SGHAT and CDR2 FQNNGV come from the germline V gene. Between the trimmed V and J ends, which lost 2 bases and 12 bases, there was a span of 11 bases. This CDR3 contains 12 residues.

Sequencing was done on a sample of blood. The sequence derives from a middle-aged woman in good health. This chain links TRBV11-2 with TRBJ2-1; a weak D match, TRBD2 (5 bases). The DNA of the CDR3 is TGTGCCAGCAGCTTATTGGAGGCCGGGCAGTTCTTC. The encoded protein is CASSLLEAGQFF.